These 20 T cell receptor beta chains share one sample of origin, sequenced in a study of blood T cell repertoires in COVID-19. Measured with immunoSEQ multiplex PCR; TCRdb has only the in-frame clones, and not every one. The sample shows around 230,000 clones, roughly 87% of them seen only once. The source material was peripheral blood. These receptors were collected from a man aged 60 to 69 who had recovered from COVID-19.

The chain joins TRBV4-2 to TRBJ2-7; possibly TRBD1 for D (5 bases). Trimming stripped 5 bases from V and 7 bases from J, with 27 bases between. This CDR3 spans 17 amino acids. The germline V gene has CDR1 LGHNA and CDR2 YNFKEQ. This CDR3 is CASSFQGAVGRMGEQYF. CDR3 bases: TGTGCCAGCAGCTTCCAAGGGGCGGTCGGTAGAATGGGGGAGCAGTACTTC.

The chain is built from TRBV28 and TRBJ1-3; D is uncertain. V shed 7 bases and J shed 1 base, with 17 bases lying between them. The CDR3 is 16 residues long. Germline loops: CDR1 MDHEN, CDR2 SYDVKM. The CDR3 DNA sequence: TGTGCCAGCAAGCCGACACGCCTGTTTTCTGGAAACACCATATATTTT. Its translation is CASKPTRLFSGNTIYF.

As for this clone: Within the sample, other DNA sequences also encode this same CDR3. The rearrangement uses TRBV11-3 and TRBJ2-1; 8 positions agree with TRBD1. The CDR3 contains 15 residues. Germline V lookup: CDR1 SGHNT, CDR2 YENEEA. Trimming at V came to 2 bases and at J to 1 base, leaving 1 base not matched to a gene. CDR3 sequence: CASSLRQGSYNEQFF. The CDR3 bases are TGTGCCAGCAGCTTAAGACAGGGGTCCTACAATGAGCAGTTCTTC.

DNA of the CDR3: TGTGCCAGCAGCCTGGGGGGGAGCGCTAGCACAGATACGCAGTATTTT. Protein product: CASSLGGSASTDTQYF. This chain uses TRBV28 with TRBJ2-3; 7 positions match TRBD2. The CDR3 has 16 amino acids. V shed 6 bases and J 0 bases; nucleotides not matched to a gene: 9. From germline, CDR1 is MDHEN and CDR2 SYDVKM.

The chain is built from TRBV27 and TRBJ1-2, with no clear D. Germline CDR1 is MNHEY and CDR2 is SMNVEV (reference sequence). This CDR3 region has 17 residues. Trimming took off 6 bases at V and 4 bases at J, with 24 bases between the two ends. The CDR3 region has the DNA TGTGCCAGCAGGCACTCCGGAGGCACATCCTACCGCTATGGCTACACCTTC. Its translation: CASRHSGGTSYRYGYTF.

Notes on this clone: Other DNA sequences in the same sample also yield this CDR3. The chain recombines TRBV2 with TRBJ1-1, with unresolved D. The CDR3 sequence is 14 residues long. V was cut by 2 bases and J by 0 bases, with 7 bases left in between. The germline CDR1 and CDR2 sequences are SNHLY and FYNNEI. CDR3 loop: CASSESGLNTEAFF. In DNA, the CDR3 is TGTGCCAGCAGTGAATCAGGTTTGAACACTGAAGCTTTCTTT.

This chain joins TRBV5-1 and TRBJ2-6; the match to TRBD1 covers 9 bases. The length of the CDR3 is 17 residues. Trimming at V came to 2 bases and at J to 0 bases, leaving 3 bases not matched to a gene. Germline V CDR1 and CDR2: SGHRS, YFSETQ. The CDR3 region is CASSLGTGSSGANVLTF. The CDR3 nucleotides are TGCGCCAGCAGCTTAGGGACAGGGAGCTCTGGGGCCAACGTCCTGACTTTC.

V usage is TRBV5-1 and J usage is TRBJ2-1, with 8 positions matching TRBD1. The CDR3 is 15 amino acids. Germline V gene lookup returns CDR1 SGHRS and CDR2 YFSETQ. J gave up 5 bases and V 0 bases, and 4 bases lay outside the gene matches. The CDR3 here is CASSLVPTGDNEQFF. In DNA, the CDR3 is TGCGCCAGCAGCTTGGTACCGACAGGGGACAATGAGCAGTTCTTC.

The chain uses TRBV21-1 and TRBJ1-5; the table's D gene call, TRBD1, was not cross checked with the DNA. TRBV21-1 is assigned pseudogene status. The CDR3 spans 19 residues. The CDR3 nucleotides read TGTGCCAGCAGCATTAAAGGGAGGGACAGGGTCCATAGCAATCAGCCCCAGCATTTT. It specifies CASSIKGRDRVHSNQPQHF.

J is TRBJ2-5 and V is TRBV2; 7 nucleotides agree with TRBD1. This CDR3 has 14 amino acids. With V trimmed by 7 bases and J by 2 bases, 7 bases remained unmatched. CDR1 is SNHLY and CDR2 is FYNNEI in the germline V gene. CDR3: CASTGPGQQETQYF. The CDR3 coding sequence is TGTGCCAGCACTGGACCGGGACAGCAAGAGACCCAGTACTTC. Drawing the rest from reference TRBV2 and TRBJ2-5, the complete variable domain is EPEVTQTPSHQVTQMGQEVILRCVPISNHLYFYWYRQILGQKVEFLVSFYNNEISEKSEIFDDQFSVERPDGSNFTLKIRSTKLEDSAMYFCASTGPGQQETQYFGPGTRLLVL.

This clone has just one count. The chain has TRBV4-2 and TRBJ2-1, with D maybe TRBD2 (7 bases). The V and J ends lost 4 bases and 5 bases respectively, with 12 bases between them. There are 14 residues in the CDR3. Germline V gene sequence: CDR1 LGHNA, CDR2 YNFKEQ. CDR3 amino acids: CASSRGGRDNEQFF. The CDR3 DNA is TGTGCCAGCAGCCGGGGGGGCCGGGACAATGAGCAGTTCTTC.

In DNA form, the CDR3 reads TGTGCCAGCAGCTTAGTAGGGGACGAGCAGTACTTC. Translated: CASSLVGDEQYF. The V gene is TRBV7-9, the J gene TRBJ2-7, with a weak D call TRBD1 (5 bases). Trimming pared 1 base from V and 5 bases from J, leaving 6 bases between. The CDR3 has 12 amino acids. CDR1 SEHNR and CDR2 FQNEAQ come from the germline V gene (reference sequence).

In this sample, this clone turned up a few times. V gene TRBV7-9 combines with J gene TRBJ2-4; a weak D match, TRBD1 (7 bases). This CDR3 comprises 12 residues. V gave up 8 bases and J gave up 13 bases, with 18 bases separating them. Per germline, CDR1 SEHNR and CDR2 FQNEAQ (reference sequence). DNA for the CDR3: TGTGCCAGCGGACGGGGGCGGGACAGACAGTACTTC. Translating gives CASGRGRDRQYF.

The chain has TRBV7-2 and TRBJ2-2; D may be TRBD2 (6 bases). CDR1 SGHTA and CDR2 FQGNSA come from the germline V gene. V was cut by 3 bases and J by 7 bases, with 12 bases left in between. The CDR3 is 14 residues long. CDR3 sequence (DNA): TGTGCCAGCAGCTTCGGGACTGCTCACGGGGAGCTGTTTTTT. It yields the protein CASSFGTAHGELFF. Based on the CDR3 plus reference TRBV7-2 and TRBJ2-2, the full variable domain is GAGVSQSPSNKVTEKGKDVELRCDPISGHTALYWYRQSLGQGLEFLIYFQGNSAPDKSGLPSDRFSAERTGGSVSTLTIQRTQQEDSAVYLCASSFGTAHGELFFGEGSRLTVL.

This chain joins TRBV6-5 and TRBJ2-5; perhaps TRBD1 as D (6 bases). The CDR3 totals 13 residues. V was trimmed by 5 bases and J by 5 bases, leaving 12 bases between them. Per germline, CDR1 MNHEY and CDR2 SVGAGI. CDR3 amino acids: CASSPTGWETQYF. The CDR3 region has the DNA TGTGCCAGCAGTCCCACAGGGTGGGAGACCCAGTACTTC.

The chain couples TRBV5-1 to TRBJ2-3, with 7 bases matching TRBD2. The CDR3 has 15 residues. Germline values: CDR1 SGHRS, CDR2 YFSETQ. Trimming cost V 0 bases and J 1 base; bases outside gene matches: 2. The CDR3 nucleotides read TGCGCCAGCAGCTTGGGACGGGGGGGCACAGATACGCAGTATTTT. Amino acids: CASSLGRGGTDTQYF.

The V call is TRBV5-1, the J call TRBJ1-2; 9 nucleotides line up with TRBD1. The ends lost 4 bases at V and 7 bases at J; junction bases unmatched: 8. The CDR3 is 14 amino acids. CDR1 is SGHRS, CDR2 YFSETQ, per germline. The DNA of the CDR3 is TGCGCCAGCAGCACACCGGGACAGGGTGGTGGCTACACCTTC. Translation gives CASSTPGQGGGYTF.

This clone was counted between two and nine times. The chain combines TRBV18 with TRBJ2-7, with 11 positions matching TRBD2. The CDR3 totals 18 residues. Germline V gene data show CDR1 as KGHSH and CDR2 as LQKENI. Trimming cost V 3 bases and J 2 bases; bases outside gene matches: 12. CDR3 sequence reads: CASSPQDTSGGSTYEQYF. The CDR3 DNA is TGTGCCAGCTCACCTCAGGATACTAGCGGGGGTAGTACCTACGAGCAGTACTTC.

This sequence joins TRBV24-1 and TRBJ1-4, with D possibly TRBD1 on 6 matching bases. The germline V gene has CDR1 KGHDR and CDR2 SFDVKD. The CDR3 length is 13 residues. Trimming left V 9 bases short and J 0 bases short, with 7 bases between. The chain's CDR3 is CATHRATNEKLFF. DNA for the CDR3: TGTGCCACCCACAGGGCAACTAATGAAAAACTGTTTTTT.

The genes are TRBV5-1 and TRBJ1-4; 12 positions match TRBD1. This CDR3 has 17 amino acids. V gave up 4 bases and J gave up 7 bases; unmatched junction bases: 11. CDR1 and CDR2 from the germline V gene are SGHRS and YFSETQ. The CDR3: CASSLRDRGQFTEKLFF. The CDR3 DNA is TGCGCCAGCAGCCTCCGGGACAGGGGGCAATTCACTGAAAAACTGTTTTTT.